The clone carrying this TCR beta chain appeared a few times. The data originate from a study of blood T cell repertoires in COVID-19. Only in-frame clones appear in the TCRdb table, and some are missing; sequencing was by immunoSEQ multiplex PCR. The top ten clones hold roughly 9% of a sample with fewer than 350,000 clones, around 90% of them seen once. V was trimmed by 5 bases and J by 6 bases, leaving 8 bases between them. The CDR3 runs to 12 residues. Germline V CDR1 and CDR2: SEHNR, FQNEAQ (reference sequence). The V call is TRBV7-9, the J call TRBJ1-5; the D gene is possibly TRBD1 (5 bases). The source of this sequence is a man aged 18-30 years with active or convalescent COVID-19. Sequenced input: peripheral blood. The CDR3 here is CASSQGGQPQHF. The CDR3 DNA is TGTGCCAGCAGCCAGGGAGGTCAGCCCCAGCATTTT.